This T cell receptor beta chain was sequenced in a study of T cell changes during pregnancy in multiple sclerosis. CDR1 and CDR2 from the germline V gene are ENHRY and SYGVKD. The CDR3 is 15 amino acids. The V end lost 2 bases, the J end lost 6 bases, and 13 bases lay between the germline ends. Sequencing was performed with immunoSEQ multiplex PCR; in TCRdb, only in-frame clones are kept and a portion is missing. The top ten clones hold less than 4.5% of a sample with 55,000 to 65,000 clones, roughly 92% of them seen once. The sequence was obtained from a female donor with multiple sclerosis, enrolled in a pregnancy study. The source material was CD8+ T cells from peripheral blood mononuclear cells, sampled in the third trimester of pregnancy. The rearrangement joins TRBV10-3 to TRBJ2-2, with D perhaps matching TRBD1 (5 bases). This CDR3 is CAISERGISSGELFF. In DNA, the CDR3 is TGTGCCATCAGTGAGAGGGGCATCAGCTCCGGGGAGCTGTTTTTT.